These 16 T cell receptor beta chains share one sample of origin, sequenced in a study of T cells after yellow fever vaccination (dated 2019 in TCRdb). Libraries were built with 5' RACE. The run used an Illumina HiSeq 2500. The raw public reads went through TCRdb reprocessing: fastp at Q25, MiXCR clone calling, in-frame beta chains kept. Rows are combined by CDR3 protein, so each entry shows the most common genes and DNA. Counted in this sample were 150,000 to 200,000 distinct CDR3 sequences; 6% to 7.5% of them appeared once. The ten largest make up 2.5% to 3% of the sample. The sample's treatment or condition label, decoded: live attenuated yellow fever vaccine strain. The material was CD4+ T cells sorted from PBMCs, obtained 5 days after the first yellow fever vaccination. The receptors were sampled from a man between 18 and 35 years old who received the YFV17D yellow fever vaccine.

This clonotype was detected a few times. The chain is built from TRBV27 and TRBJ1-6; no clear D gene. V shed 5 bases and J shed 9 bases, with 14 bases lying between them. The CDR3 runs 14 residues. The germline V gene encodes CDR1 MNHEY and CDR2 SMNVEV (reference sequence). CDR3 residues: CASSATPWGSPLHF. In DNA form, the CDR3 reads TGTGCCAGCAGTGCGACACCGTGGGGTTCACCCCTCCACTTT.

This clonotype was seen a handful of times. A much larger clone differs from this one at a single base, so this may be a read error. The chain recombines TRBV20-1 with TRBJ1-5, with a tentative D call TRBD1 (5 bases). In germline, CDR1 is DFQATT, CDR2 SNEGSKA (reference sequence). The CDR3 runs 17 residues. The CDR3 loop is CSARVGHAPYGNHPQHF. Written as DNA, the CDR3 is TGCAGTGCTAGAGTCGGACACGCACCCTATGGCAATCACCCCCAGCATTTT.

The chain employs TRBV20-1 and TRBJ1-3, with TRBD1 identical over 8 bases. The CDR3 loop spans 15 amino acids. The V and J ends lost 0 bases and 5 bases, in that order; junction bases with no gene match: 6. The germline V gene encodes CDR1 DFQATT and CDR2 SNEGSKA (reference sequence). This CDR3 is CSARDLTGGRNTIYF. The CDR3 DNA is TGCAGTGCTAGAGATCTTACAGGGGGTAGAAACACCATATATTTT.

This clonotype was observed at least ten times. The chain combines TRBV2 with TRBJ2-5; 9 bases match TRBD1. This CDR3 is 14 amino acids long. Trimming took 5 bases from V and 7 from J; bases not matched to a gene: 8. From germline, CDR1 is SNHLY and CDR2 FYNNEI. The CDR3 nucleotides read TGTGCCAGCAGTAGGGACAGGGACGTAGTGACCCAGTACTTC. Translation: CASSRDRDVVTQYF.

This clonotype has ten or more counts. V and J are TRBV20-1 and TRBJ2-3; 8 nucleotides agree with TRBD1. Unmatched junction bases numbered 5, after V lost 5 bases and J lost 4 bases. Germline assignment: CDR1 DFQATT and CDR2 SNEGSKA (reference sequence). This CDR3 is 13 amino acids long. The CDR3: CSAHGQGADTQYF. Here the CDR3 DNA reads TGCAGTGCTCACGGACAGGGCGCAGATACGCAGTATTTT.

This clonotype has a handful of counts. V usage is TRBV2 and J usage is TRBJ2-2; 8 nucleotides line up with TRBD1. The CDR3 length is 15 residues. CDR1 is SNHLY and CDR2 is FYNNEI in the germline V gene. V dropped 6 bases and J dropped 6; count of bases not matched to a gene: 9. Written as DNA, the CDR3 is TGTGCCAGCAGCCCACAGGGGGGTCTTCCCGGGGAGCTGTTTTTT. It codes for CASSPQGGLPGELFF. Supplemented by reference TRBV2 and TRBJ2-2, the full variable domain reads EPEVTQTPSHQVTQMGQEVILRCVPISNHLYFYWYRQILGQKVEFLVSFYNNEISEKSEIFDDQFSVERPDGSNFTLKIRSTKLEDSAMYFCASSPQGGLPGELFFGEGSRLTVL.

In its sample, this clonotype was seen a few times. The CDR3 region is CASSPLLAGFGTDTQYF. CDR3 sequence (DNA): TGTGCCAGCAGCCCCCTACTAGCGGGGTTCGGCACAGATACGCAGTATTTT. The chain employs TRBV28 and TRBJ2-3, with TRBD2 matching 10 bases. Germline assignment: CDR1 MDHEN and CDR2 SYDVKM. V shed 6 bases and J 1 base; nucleotides not matched to a gene: 10. There are 17 residues in the CDR3.

The chain combines TRBV7-8 with TRBJ2-3; 7 bases align to TRBD1. From germline, CDR1 is SGHVS and CDR2 FQNEAQ. The CDR3 sequence is 14 residues long. The junction had 10 bases not matched to a gene; V was cut back by 7 bases and J by 6 bases. The CDR3 DNA is TGTGCCAGCACGGGACAGCCTAGGAGGGATACGCAGTATTTT. This encodes CASTGQPRRDTQYF.

The chain has TRBV5-5 and TRBJ1-5; 8 positions match TRBD1. Germline CDR1 reads SGHKS; CDR2 reads YYEKEE (reference sequence). CDR3 size: 14 residues. Trimming cost V 2 bases and J 5 bases; bases outside gene matches: 3. The CDR3 loop reads CASSFIQGDQPQHF. The CDR3 bases are TGTGCCAGCAGCTTCATACAGGGGGATCAGCCCCAGCATTTT.

The sample holds many counts of this clonotype. The V and J genes are TRBV4-3 and TRBJ2-3; D remains ambiguous. Trimming stripped 0 bases from V and 0 bases from J, with 10 bases between. Germline values: CDR1 LGHNA, CDR2 YSLEER. CDR3 length: 16 amino acids. The chain's CDR3 is CASSQDPPPSTDTQYF. CDR3 bases: TGCGCCAGCAGCCAAGATCCCCCCCCTAGCACAGATACGCAGTATTTT.

CDR3: CASSDEGPKAFF. DNA for the CDR3: TGTGCCAGCAGTGATGAGGGACCCAAAGCTTTCTTT. The rearrangement links TRBV2 to TRBJ1-1; D is possibly TRBD1 (5 bases). The germline V gene encodes CDR1 SNHLY and CDR2 FYNNEI. This CDR3 is built from 12 residues. V was trimmed by 3 bases and J by 9 bases, leaving 11 bases between them.

This clonotype was seen at least ten times. This chain links TRBV6-1 with TRBJ2-3; D gene ambiguous. The CDR3 spans 15 residues. CDR1 and CDR2 from the germline V gene are MNHNS and SASEGT. Trimming removed 3 bases at V and 3 bases at J, with 13 bases between. CDR3 loop: CASSDNLIGTDTQYF. CDR3 DNA: TGTGCCAGCAGTGATAACCTAATTGGGACAGATACGCAGTATTTT.

This clonotype has just a few counts. V usage is TRBV6-5 and J usage is TRBJ1-6; D remains unclear. V was clipped by 0 bases and J by 9 bases, with 12 bases between them. The CDR3 has 15 residues. Germline V gene sequence: CDR1 MNHEY, CDR2 SVGAGI. This chain's CDR3 is CASSYSSKDFSPLHF. CDR3 bases: TGTGCCAGCAGTTACTCCAGTAAGGACTTTTCACCCCTCCACTTT.

This clonotype showed up many times. The rearrangement joins TRBV7-3 to TRBJ1-6; the D gene is possibly TRBD1 (5 bases). CDR3 length equals 13 residues. Germline CDR1 SGHTA, CDR2 FQGTGA. The V end was cut by 5 bases, the J end by 8 bases, with 10 bases between. CDR3 sequence reads: CASSNGAYSPLHF. In DNA form, the CDR3 reads TGTGCCAGCAGCAATGGGGCTTATTCACCCCTCCACTTT.

This clonotype was recorded a few times. This sequence joins TRBV7-2 and TRBJ2-7; 8 bases are shared with TRBD2. The V and J ends lost 5 bases and 8 bases, in that order; junction bases with no gene match: 14. The CDR3 sequence is 15 residues long. Germline CDR1 and CDR2: SGHTA and FQGNSA. CDR3 protein: CASSPRLALPTQQYF. CDR3 sequence (DNA): TGTGCCAGCAGCCCCAGACTAGCGTTGCCTACACAGCAGTACTTC.

This clonotype was counted many times. The chain is built from TRBV11-2 and TRBJ2-1; unclear D gene. Germline assignment: CDR1 SGHAT and CDR2 FQNNGV. The V end lost 5 bases, the J end lost 10 bases, and 18 bases lay between the germline ends. The CDR3 has 14 amino acids. The CDR3: CASSGGFLAGEQFF. DNA for the CDR3: TGTGCCAGCAGCGGTGGATTTTTGGCAGGCGAGCAGTTCTTC.